One and the same sample provided the 28 T cell receptor beta chains below, sequenced in a study of vaccination effects on CD4 cells after COVID-19. The table came from immunoSEQ multiplex PCR; TCRdb's copy has only in-frame clones and leaves some out. Of about 81,000 clones in the sample, 60% to 85% were seen once. In the ViraFEST assay, antigen-specific CD4+ clonotypes were identified by expansion after peptide-pool stimulation. With roughly 9 days of culture completed, CD4+ T cells were isolated. Each person got two doses of an mRNA SARS-CoV-2 vaccine, BNT162b2 or mRNA-1273. The antigens for these receptors are not known. Here the sequenced sample was CD4+ T cells from PBMCs cultured with HCoV-OC43 spike peptides, taken after COVID-19 vaccination. Subset specified: HCoV-OC43 spike overlapping peptide pool stimulation. Receptors were obtained from a human donor who received a COVID-19 vaccine.

This clone has just a few counts. V is TRBV5-6 and J is TRBJ1-3; TRBD1 aligns across 9 bases. Unmatched junction bases numbered 4, after V lost 1 base and J lost 5 bases. Germline V gene sequence: CDR1 SGHDT, CDR2 YYEEEE. This CDR3 is 15 amino acids long. CDR3 sequence: CASSLPTGGRNTIYF. The CDR3, as DNA: TGTGCCAGCAGCTTGCCGACAGGGGGAAGAAACACCATATATTTT.

The rearrangement links TRBV6-2 or TRBV6-3 to TRBJ1-5, with 8 bases aligning to TRBD1. Germline V gene lookup returns CDR1 MNHEY and CDR2 SVGEGT. The junction had 7 bases not matched to a gene; V was cut back by 6 bases and J by 0 bases. The length of the CDR3 is 16 residues. The CDR3 region has the DNA TGTGCCAGCAGCCACGGGACAGGAACTAGCAATCAGCCCCAGCATTTT. This encodes CASSHGTGTSNQPQHF.

Written as DNA, the CDR3 is TGTGCCAGCGATCAGGGGCAGGGCAATCAGCCCCAGCATTTT. This gives the protein CASDQGQGNQPQHF. This rearrangement joins TRBV6-5 to TRBJ1-5; D may be TRBD1 (6 bases). CDR1 MNHEY and CDR2 SVGAGI come from the germline V gene. The CDR3 sequence is 14 residues long. V lost 8 bases and J lost 2, with 13 bases in between.

This clone was observed once. V usage is TRBV6-5 and J usage is TRBJ1-2; 9 nucleotides line up with TRBD1. Germline V gives CDR1 MNHEY, CDR2 SVGAGI. J gave up 4 bases and V 5 bases, and 2 bases lay outside the gene matches. The CDR3 contains 13 residues. In DNA, the CDR3 is TGTGCCAGCAGTACAGGGGGCCTCTATGGCTACACCTTC. Protein: CASSTGGLYGYTF.

About this clone itself: One end of the junction fails to match germline, which may point to a read error. The CDR3 region has the DNA TGTGCCAGCAGCCTAGCGGGGGGGCTCAGCACAGATACGCAGTATTTT. This gives the protein CASSLAGGLSTDTQYF. The chain combines TRBV7-8 with TRBJ2-3; 12 nucleotides align to TRBD2. CDR3 length equals 16 residues. Germline V gives CDR1 SGHVS, CDR2 FQNEAQ.

The chain has TRBV28 and TRBJ2-3; 9 positions match TRBD1. V lost 7 bases and J lost 3; bases outside the gene matches: 17. The CDR3 has 18 amino acids. Germline CDR1 and CDR2: MDHEN and SYDVKM. Here the CDR3 DNA reads TGTGCCAGCACCCCTAGGGCCCACAGGGGGCGCGAAACAGATACGCAGTATTTT. Translating it yields CASTPRAHRGRETDTQYF.

This chain joins TRBV2 and TRBJ1-1; 7 nucleotides line up with TRBD1. Germline V CDR1 and CDR2: SNHLY, FYNNEI. The CDR3 is made up of 13 amino acids. V shed 10 bases, J shed 1 base, and the junction held 6 bases outside the gene matches. CDR3 region: CANLQGWNTEAFF. The CDR3 nucleotides are TGTGCCAATCTACAGGGGTGGAACACTGAAGCTTTCTTT. Drawing the rest from reference TRBV2 and TRBJ1-1, the complete variable domain is EPEVTQTPSHQVTQMGQEVILRCVPISNHLYFYWYRQILGQKVEFLVSFYNNEISEKSEIFDDQFSVERPDGSNFTLKIRSTKLEDSAMYFCANLQGWNTEAFFGQGTRLTVV.

The genes are TRBV29-1 and TRBJ2-5; D is unresolved. With 7 bases removed from V and 5 bases from J, the gap between germline ends came to 11 bases. The length of the CDR3 is 11 residues. Germline loops: CDR1 SQVTM, CDR2 ANQGSEA. CDR3 in amino acids: CSAVDWETQYF. Written as DNA, the CDR3 is TGCAGCGCCGTGGATTGGGAGACCCAGTACTTC.

The rearrangement uses TRBV6-1 and TRBJ1-5; tentative D call: TRBD1 (5 bases). The CDR3 is 13 residues long. Between the trimmed V and J ends, which lost 3 bases and 14 bases, there was a span of 17 bases. Per germline, CDR1 MNHNS and CDR2 SASEGT. The CDR3, as DNA: TGTGCCAGCAGTGACCCCGGGACCGCCCAGGAGCATTTT. Protein: CASSDPGTAQEHF.

This chain uses TRBV7-2 with TRBJ2-4; the match to TRBD1 covers 10 bases. J gave up 8 bases and V 5 bases, and 9 bases lay outside the gene matches. The CDR3 sequence is 15 residues long. Per the germline V gene, CDR1 is SGHTA and CDR2 is FQGNSA. The CDR3 sequence: CASSVARDRGYIQYF. CDR3 DNA: TGTGCCAGCAGCGTCGCCCGGGACAGGGGATACATTCAGTACTTC.

This chain uses TRBV2 with TRBJ1-2, with TRBD1 identical over 7 bases. The germline gives CDR1 SNHLY, CDR2 FYNNEI. CDR3 size: 14 residues. Unmatched junction bases numbered 3, after V lost 1 base and J lost 4 bases. The CDR3 sequence: CASSEEGARYGYTF. The CDR3 region has the DNA TGTGCCAGCAGTGAAGAGGGGGCCCGCTATGGCTACACCTTC.

Sample share makes this clone medium-sized. For the CDR3, the DNA is TGTGCCAGCACCGAGGGACAGAACACTGAAGCTTTCTTT. Translating it yields CASTEGQNTEAFF. The chain has TRBV27 and TRBJ1-1; a weak D match, TRBD1 (6 bases). Germline V CDR1 and CDR2: MNHEY, SMNVEV (reference sequence). CDR3 size: 13 residues. Trimming stripped 7 bases from V and 1 base from J, with 10 bases between.

The CDR3 coding sequence is TGTGCCAGCAGTTATGCGGGGTCTTATGGCTACACCTTC. Protein sequence: CASSYAGSYGYTF. The chain is built from TRBV6-5 and TRBJ1-2; D is ambiguous. Trimming shortened V by 3 bases and J by 5 bases, and 10 bases separated the two germline ends. Germline values: CDR1 MNHEY, CDR2 SVGAGI. The CDR3 has 13 residues.

This rearrangement joins TRBV18 to TRBJ2-5; no definite D call. Germline loops: CDR1 KGHSH, CDR2 LQKENI. This CDR3 spans 15 amino acids. Trimming removed 0 bases from V and 7 bases from J, with 15 bases in between. CDR3 region: CASSPPTQLGGTQYF. The CDR3 bases are TGTGCCAGCTCACCACCCACCCAGTTGGGCGGGACCCAGTACTTC.

The V gene is TRBV15, the J gene TRBJ2-7; 8 bases line up with TRBD2. V was clipped by 7 bases and J by 6 bases; unmatched bases: 8. The CDR3 is 13 amino acids. The germline CDR1 and CDR2 sequences are LNHNV and YYDKDF (reference sequence). CDR3 in DNA: TGTGCCACCACCCCGGGACTAGTCCTCGAGCAGTACGTC. Translating it yields CATTPGLVLEQYV.

The gene calls are TRBV28 and TRBJ1-5, with a tentative D call TRBD1 (5 bases). CDR1 MDHEN and CDR2 SYDVKM come from the germline V gene. The germline V and J ends were trimmed by 6 bases and 2 bases, with 11 bases remaining between them. The CDR3 runs to 14 residues. The CDR3 loop reads CASSRMGGNQPQHF. CDR3 nucleotide sequence: TGTGCCAGCAGCCGGATGGGGGGCAATCAGCCCCAGCATTTT.

This clone showed up just a few times. This rearrangement joins TRBV19 to TRBJ2-2; 8 positions agree with TRBD2. With 3 bases clipped from V and 0 bases from J, the junction kept 0 bases outside the gene matches. This CDR3 has 15 residues. CDR1 and CDR2 from the germline V gene are LNHDA and SQIVND (reference sequence). CDR3 in amino acids: CASSMGLANTGELFF. CDR3 coding DNA: TGTGCCAGTAGTATGGGACTAGCGAACACCGGGGAGCTGTTTTTT.

The chain recombines TRBV18 with TRBJ2-7, with a tentative D call TRBD2 (6 bases). The CDR3 totals 13 residues. CDR1 is KGHSH and CDR2 is LQKENI in the germline V gene. Trimming shortened V by 3 bases and J by 0 bases, and 6 bases separated the two germline ends. CDR3: CASSPGSSYEQYV. CDR3 nucleotide sequence: TGTGCCAGCTCACCCGGGAGCTCCTACGAGCAGTACGTC.

The chain employs TRBV14 and TRBJ1-3; D is unclear. Germline assignment: CDR1 SGHDN and CDR2 FVKESK. The CDR3 sequence is 13 residues long. V lost 4 bases, J lost 4 bases, and 8 bases lay in between. CDR3 bases: TGTGCCAGCAGCCCCCAAGCGGGAAACACCATATATTTT. It encodes CASSPQAGNTIYF. Full variable domain (remainder filled in from reference TRBV14 and TRBJ1-3): EAGVTQFPSHSVIEKGQTVTLRCDPISGHDNLYWYRRVMGKEIKFLLHFVKESKQDESGMPNNRFLAERTGGTYSTLKVQPAELEDSGVYFCASSPQAGNTIYFGEGSWLTVV.

The V and J genes are TRBV12-3 or TRBV12-4 and TRBJ1-4; maybe TRBD1 (5 bases). The V gene lost 10 bases and the J gene lost 4 bases, with 13 bases spanning the gap. The CDR3 totals 13 residues. The CDR3 nucleotides read TGTGCCACACGAAGGGGAGGTAATGAAAAACTGTTTTTT. Translating gives CATRRGGNEKLFF.

Only a few counts were recorded for this clone. CDR3 sequence (DNA): TGTGCCAGCAGCCAAGAGACACCGAACACTGAAGCTTTCTTT. Translating it yields CASSQETPNTEAFF. This sequence joins TRBV3-1 (or the pseudogene TRBV3-2) and TRBJ1-1; the D is unclear. Germline V lookup: CDR1 LGHDT, CDR2 YNNKEL (reference sequence). This CDR3 has 14 residues. V was clipped by 0 bases and J by 1 base, with 6 bases between them.

The chain employs TRBV4-3 and TRBJ2-2; D is unclear. The V end lost 2 bases, the J end lost 6 bases, and 7 bases lay between the germline ends. Per the germline V gene, CDR1 is LGHNA and CDR2 is YSLEER. This CDR3 contains 13 residues. The CDR3 DNA reads as TGCGCCAGCAGCCAAAAGTGGGCCGGGGAGCTGTTTTTT. Translated: CASSQKWAGELFF.

CDR3 DNA sequence: TGTGCCAGCAGCATGAAGGGAGGTAGCAATCAGCCCCAGCATTTT. It codes for CASSMKGGSNQPQHF. The V gene is TRBV6-5, the J gene TRBJ1-5, with D uncertain. V was pared by 6 bases and J by 0 bases, with 12 bases between. Germline-derived CDR1 and CDR2 are MNHEY and SVGAGI. CDR3 length: 15 residues.

The chain's CDR3 is CASSQERGYGANVLTF. The CDR3 DNA follows: TGTGCCAGCAGTCAAGAGAGGGGATATGGGGCCAACGTCCTGACTTTC. The V call is TRBV6-1, the J call TRBJ2-6; D may match TRBD1 or TRBD2 (5 bases each). Between the trimmed V and J ends, which lost 5 bases and 3 bases, there was a span of 14 bases. Germline values: CDR1 MNHNS, CDR2 SASEGT. The CDR3 is 16 residues long.

The rearrangement uses TRBV6-5 and TRBJ1-5; TRBD1 matches 8 bases. The CDR3 contains 15 residues. Germline loops: CDR1 MNHEY, CDR2 SVGAGI. After removal of 6 bases from V and 6 bases from J, the junction contained 10 bases not matched to a gene. CDR3 in amino acids: CASSQRQGAIQPQHF. CDR3 in DNA: TGTGCCAGCAGCCAGAGGCAGGGGGCTATTCAGCCCCAGCATTTT.

This chain connects TRBV5-4 to TRBJ2-2; D is tentatively TRBD1 or TRBD2 (6 bases each). In germline, CDR1 is SGHNT, CDR2 YYREEE (reference sequence). The CDR3 spans 15 residues. The V end was cut by 3 bases, the J end by 3 bases, with 12 bases between. The CDR3 coding sequence is TGTGCCAGCAGCTCTCCAGGGGAGGACACCGGGGAGCTGTTTTTT. Protein: CASSSPGEDTGELFF. Filled out from reference TRBV5-4 and TRBJ2-2, the complete variable domain reads ETGVTQSPTHLIKTRGQQVTLRCSSQSGHNTVSWYQQALGQGPQFIFQYYREEENGRGNFPPRFSGLQFPNYSSELNVNALELDDSALYLCASSSPGEDTGELFFGEGSRLTVL.

The rearrangement links TRBV6-1 to TRBJ2-7; D remains ambiguous. CDR3 length equals 15 residues. Between the trimmed V and J ends, which lost 0 bases and 0 bases, there was a span of 9 bases. CDR1 MNHNS and CDR2 SASEGT come from the germline V gene. CDR3 protein: CASSEARSSSYEQYV. DNA for the CDR3: TGTGCCAGCAGTGAAGCCAGGAGTAGCTCCTACGAGCAGTACGTC.

V gene TRBV7-9 combines with J gene TRBJ2-5; D is undetermined. The CDR3 extends over 11 amino acids. Germline V gene sequence: CDR1 SEHNR, CDR2 FQNEAQ (reference sequence). Trimming took 4 bases from V and 5 from J, leaving 5 bases between them. The CDR3 reads CASSWSETQYF. CDR3 coding DNA: TGTGCCAGCAGCTGGAGTGAGACCCAGTACTTC. The full variable domain, with the rest looked up from reference TRBV7-9 and TRBJ2-5, is DTGVSQNPRHKITKRGQNVTFRCDPISEHNRLYWYRQTLGQGPEFLTYFQNEAQLEKSRLLSDRFSAERPKGSFSTLEIQRTEQGDSAMYLCASSWSETQYFGPGTRLLVL.